The 20 T cell receptor beta chains below come from one sample, sequenced in a study of T-cell memory formation after mild COVID-19. MiXCR was run by TCRdb on the 5' RACE reads, yielding one entry per CDR3 protein. The sample carries hundreds of thousands of distinct CDR3 sequences, roughly 17% recorded once. The sample was PBMCs or a T cell subset sorted from them (not recorded which). Receptor source: an adult woman who had mild COVID-19 (a few samples of this study predate the infection). Cell type and time point are not known.

V is TRBV11-3 and J is TRBJ1-6; weak D call: TRBD1 (5 bases). Trimming pared 1 base from V and 10 bases from J, leaving 14 bases between. The germline V gene has CDR1 SGHNT and CDR2 YENEEA. The CDR3 is 15 residues long. The CDR3 DNA is TGTGCCAGCAGCTTAGTCAAACAGGTTGGCTCACCCCTCCACTTT. Amino acids: CASSLVKQVGSPLHF.

This clonotype was counted a few times. This chain uses TRBV28 with TRBJ1-1; unclear D gene. The V end lost 6 bases, the J end lost 1 base, and 15 bases lay between the germline ends. The CDR3 spans 15 residues. The V gene's germline CDR1 is MDHEN and CDR2 SYDVKM. The CDR3 nucleotides are TGTGCCAGCAGAACCTCTACAGACGGGAACACTGAAGCTTTCTTT. Protein: CASRTSTDGNTEAFF.

This clonotype was observed a handful of times. V usage is TRBV7-9 and J usage is TRBJ1-2; 12 bases line up with TRBD1. The junction had 7 bases not matched to a gene; V was cut back by 4 bases and J by 7 bases. Germline lookup yields CDR1 SEHNR and CDR2 FQNEAQ (reference sequence). This CDR3 is built from 15 residues. CDR3 amino acids: CASSSPGQGARGYTF. CDR3 nucleotide sequence: TGTGCCAGCAGCTCGCCGGGACAGGGGGCGCGTGGCTACACCTTC.

The chain couples TRBV6-5 to TRBJ1-1, with 9 bases that match TRBD1. Germline trimming cut 7 bases from V and 4 bases from J; bases unmatched to any gene: 10. The length of the CDR3 is 15 residues. Germline loops: CDR1 MNHEY, CDR2 SVGAGI. The CDR3 protein is CASTNLQGAVTEAFF. The CDR3 DNA is TGTGCCAGCACCAATTTACAGGGGGCGGTCACTGAAGCTTTCTTT.

V and J are TRBV5-1 and TRBJ2-2; D not resolved. Germline CDR1 reads SGHRS; CDR2 reads YFSETQ. The CDR3 consists of 18 residues. V was pared by 0 bases and J by 3 bases, with 18 bases between. The CDR3 loop is CASSLVATVAIDTGELFF. The CDR3 region has the DNA TGCGCCAGCAGCTTGGTTGCCACCGTAGCAATCGACACCGGGGAGCTGTTTTTT.

This clonotype turned up a few times. The rearrangement uses TRBV5-5 and TRBJ2-1; 11 bases are shared with TRBD2. Germline CDR1 reads SGHKS; CDR2 reads YYEKEE (reference sequence). The CDR3 length is 15 residues. V lost 0 bases and J lost 10; bases outside the gene matches: 6. The CDR3 DNA follows: TGTGCCAGCAGCTTGGAACTAGCGGGAGCGGGGGAGCAGTTCTTC. Protein: CASSLELAGAGEQFF.

This clonotype was observed a few times. CDR3 loop: CATSETSGSFTADTQYF. The CDR3 DNA reads as TGTGCCACCAGTGAGACTAGCGGGAGCTTTACAGCAGATACGCAGTATTTT. The J gene is TRBJ2-3, the V gene TRBV24-1, with TRBD2 matching over 12 bases. V shed 4 bases, J shed 4 bases, and the junction held 8 bases outside the gene matches. CDR1 is KGHDR and CDR2 is SFDVKD in the germline V gene. The CDR3 is 17 amino acids.

V gene TRBV11-1 combines with J gene TRBJ2-1; 8 positions match TRBD2. CDR1 and CDR2 from the germline V gene are SGHAT and FQDESV (reference sequence). The CDR3 consists of 17 residues. The V segment lost 5 bases and the J segment 6 bases; nucleotides outside the gene matches: 15. CDR3 nucleotide sequence: TGTGCCAGCAGCATCAGCCTCGGGGGGGCAGATGGCAATGAGCAGTTCTTC. Translation gives CASSISLGGADGNEQFF.

J is TRBJ2-2 and V is TRBV4-2, with TRBD2 matching over 12 bases. The ends lost 8 bases at V and 4 bases at J; junction bases unmatched: 8. Germline lookup yields CDR1 LGHNA and CDR2 YNFKEQ. This CDR3 comprises 16 residues. CDR3 in DNA: TGTGCCAGCGGAAGGACTAGCGGGGCGAGCACCGGGGAGCTGTTTTTT. Translation: CASGRTSGASTGELFF.

This clonotype was seen more than once but under ten times. This sequence joins TRBV4-1 and TRBJ1-1, with D maybe TRBD1 (6 bases). Germline CDR1 is MGHRA and CDR2 is YSYEKL. Trimming pared 3 bases from V and 7 bases from J, leaving 21 bases between. The CDR3 extends over 16 amino acids. The CDR3 is CASSHVLTGTTYEAFF. The CDR3 nucleotides are TGCGCCAGCAGCCACGTTCTGACAGGCACTACCTATGAAGCTTTCTTT.

The rearrangement joins TRBV5-1 to TRBJ2-6, with unresolved D. This CDR3 region has 16 residues. From germline, CDR1 is SGHRS and CDR2 YFSETQ. V lost 6 bases and J lost 0, with 13 bases in between. CDR3 DNA sequence: TGCGCCAGCACCCCTCCGGACGGCTCTGGGGCCAACGTCCTGACTTTC. Translated, it gives CASTPPDGSGANVLTF.

The chain links TRBV6-1 to TRBJ2-1; the match to TRBD1 covers 9 bases. CDR3 length equals 16 residues. The V gene end was trimmed by 1 base and the J gene end by 7 bases; junction bases not matched to a gene: 8. Germline-derived CDR1 and CDR2 are MNHNS and SASEGT. CDR3 protein: CASSEDNRGPGNEQFF. DNA for the CDR3: TGTGCCAGCAGTGAAGATAACAGGGGGCCGGGTAATGAGCAGTTCTTC.

This clonotype was observed a handful of times. The chain couples TRBV7-9 to TRBJ2-7, with 9 bases lining up with TRBD1. V shed 7 bases, J shed 4 bases, and the junction held 8 bases outside the gene matches. This CDR3 is 14 amino acids long. The germline V gene encodes CDR1 SEHNR and CDR2 FQNEAQ (reference sequence). The CDR3: CASTDGTGHYEQYF. The CDR3 DNA sequence: TGTGCCAGCACCGACGGGACAGGGCATTACGAGCAGTACTTC. Looking up the rest from reference TRBV7-9 and TRBJ2-7 gives the full variable domain: DTGVSQNPRHKITKRGQNVTFRCDPISEHNRLYWYRQTLGQGPEFLTYFQNEAQLEKSRLLSDRFSAERPKGSFSTLEIQRTEQGDSAMYLCASTDGTGHYEQYFGPGTRLTVT.

The chain combines TRBV27 with TRBJ2-3; D is ambiguous. Germline V gene sequence: CDR1 MNHEY, CDR2 SMNVEV (reference sequence). The length of the CDR3 is 17 residues. V lost 4 bases, J lost 3 bases, and 20 bases lay in between. CDR3 sequence (DNA): TGTGCCAGCAGTTCCCGTCGGAGCAAGGTCACAACAGATACGCAGTATTTT. This encodes CASSSRRSKVTTDTQYF.

This rearrangement joins TRBV9 to TRBJ2-7, with D uncertain. V dropped 0 bases and J dropped 4 bases, with 11 bases sitting between them. The CDR3 runs to 14 residues. The V gene's germline CDR1 is SGDLS and CDR2 YYNGEE. The CDR3 bases are TGTGCCAGCAGCGTAGGGTGGTCGGATTACGAGCAGTACTTC. This codes for CASSVGWSDYEQYF.

This clonotype was found many times. The chain couples TRBV4-1 to TRBJ2-5; the match to TRBD2 covers 8 bases. The CDR3 contains 15 residues. Per germline, CDR1 MGHRA and CDR2 YSYEKL. J lost 3 bases, V lost 4 bases, and 7 bases had no gene match. The CDR3 DNA reads TGCGCCAGCAGCCGGAAGACTAGCGACGAAGAGACCCAGTACTTC. Residues: CASSRKTSDEETQYF.

This chain links TRBV4-1 with TRBJ2-7; tentatively, D is TRBD1 or TRBD2 (5 bases each). Germline lookup yields CDR1 MGHRA and CDR2 YSYEKL. The germline V and J ends were trimmed by 3 bases and 0 bases, with 15 bases remaining between them. This CDR3 contains 16 residues. CDR3 loop: CASSQDRGGSSYEQYF. In DNA, the CDR3 is TGCGCCAGCAGCCAGGACCGTGGGGGTAGCTCCTACGAGCAGTACTTC.

This clonotype was detected only a few times. The rearrangement links TRBV20-1 to TRBJ2-2, with TRBD2 identical over 12 bases. V was clipped by 5 bases and J by 4 bases; unmatched bases: 5. CDR3 length: 15 amino acids. Germline loops: CDR1 DFQATT, CDR2 SNEGSKA (reference sequence). The CDR3: CSAPSGRGVTGELFF. The CDR3 bases are TGCAGTGCTCCTAGCGGGAGGGGAGTCACCGGGGAGCTGTTTTTT.

This clonotype was detected a few times. The chain couples TRBV10-2 to TRBJ2-7, with 11 bases that match TRBD2. Germline V gives CDR1 WSHSY, CDR2 SAAADI. Unmatched junction bases numbered 7, after V lost 6 bases and J lost 3 bases. There are 15 residues in the CDR3. The CDR3, as DNA: TGCGCCAGCAGCGTCTCCGGGACTAGCGGCTACGAGCAGTACTTC. It codes for CASSVSGTSGYEQYF.

CDR3 region: CASSRLEGSYLETQYF. CDR3 nucleotides: TGTGCCAGCAGCCGTTTAGAGGGGTCCTACCTAGAGACCCAGTACTTC. The genes are TRBV11-2 and TRBJ2-5; D possibly uses TRBD1 or TRBD2 (5 bases each). This CDR3 spans 16 amino acids. V shed 5 bases and J shed 4 bases, with 20 bases lying between them. The germline V gene has CDR1 SGHAT and CDR2 FQNNGV.